The 22 T cell receptor beta chains presented below share a single source sample, sequenced in a study of identical twins. TCRdb reprocessed the 5' RACE reads with MiXCR, giving one entry per CDR3 protein. The table lists about 530,000 distinct CDR3 sequences, 20% to 25% of them singletons. These data also featured in a second study, about yellow fever vaccine responses in identical twins.

Material: CD4+ T cells sorted from blood. The receptor source for this set is a woman aged 18-35 years in good health.

V and J are TRBV6-1 and TRBJ2-7; TRBD2 matches 7 bases. Germline CDR1 reads MNHNS; CDR2 reads SASEGT. J gave up 2 bases and V 6 bases, and 10 bases lay outside the gene matches. This CDR3 comprises 15 residues. The CDR3 DNA is TGTGCCAGCAGATCCGCCGGGGGGTCGGCCTACGAGCAGTACTTC. Encoded protein: CASRSAGGSAYEQYF.

The CDR3 protein is CASSTVGKGTQYF. CDR3 bases: TGTGCCAGCAGCACCGTCGGGAAGGGGACCCAGTACTTC. The V and J genes are TRBV5-6 and TRBJ2-5; tentatively, D is TRBD2 (5 bases). The CDR3 runs to 13 residues. Germline loops: CDR1 SGHDT, CDR2 YYEEEE. Trimming left V 4 bases short and J 7 bases short, with 14 bases between.

DNA of the CDR3: TGTGCCAGCAGCGCAACCCCGACACTAGCGGGAGAGCAGTTCTTC. Protein sequence: CASSATPTLAGEQFF. The gene calls are TRBV9 and TRBJ2-1, with 10 bases identical to TRBD2. Germline CDR1 and CDR2: SGDLS and YYNGEE. V trimming: 3 bases; J trimming: 10 bases; junction bases outside the gene matches: 10. The CDR3 is made up of 15 amino acids.

This clonotype was observed a handful of times. V and J are TRBV5-5 and TRBJ2-1; 10 bases align to TRBD2. This CDR3 is 16 amino acids long. With V trimmed by 0 bases and J by 8 bases, 8 bases remained unmatched. Germline assignment: CDR1 SGHKS and CDR2 YYEKEE (reference sequence). CDR3 sequence: CASSLGSSGRIDEQFF. In nucleotides, the CDR3 is TGTGCCAGCAGCTTGGGGTCTAGCGGGAGAATAGATGAGCAGTTCTTC.

This clonotype was observed a handful of times. This chain connects TRBV5-1 to TRBJ2-7; 11 bases match TRBD2. J gave up 6 bases and V 4 bases, and 9 bases lay outside the gene matches. The CDR3 contains 15 residues. Germline V gene sequence: CDR1 SGHRS, CDR2 YFSETQ. The CDR3: CASSKLAGDFLEQYF. The CDR3 nucleotides read TGCGCCAGCAGCAAACTAGCGGGAGACTTCCTCGAGCAGTACTTC.

The chain couples TRBV4-1 to TRBJ2-3; D ambiguous. In germline, CDR1 is MGHRA, CDR2 YSYEKL. The CDR3 is made up of 15 amino acids. The ends were cut back, 0 bases at V and 3 bases at J, with 10 bases in the middle. The DNA of the CDR3 is TGCGCCAGCAGCCAAGAGTTTCGTGGGACAGATACGCAGTATTTT. Protein product: CASSQEFRGTDTQYF.

This rearrangement joins TRBV11-2 to TRBJ1-5, with D unresolved. CDR3 length: 16 residues. Trimming cost V 3 bases and J 4 bases, with 16 bases left between them. Looked up from germline, CDR1 is SGHAT and CDR2 is FQNNGV. The CDR3 is CASSFNFILGNQPQHF. The CDR3 nucleotides read TGTGCCAGCAGCTTTAATTTCATTCTGGGTAATCAGCCCCAGCATTTT.

The sample holds a few counts of this clonotype. V gene TRBV12-3 or TRBV12-4 combines with J gene TRBJ1-6; D may be TRBD1 (5 bases). Trimming pared 5 bases from V and 8 bases from J, leaving 13 bases between. The CDR3 covers 14 residues. CDR3 coding DNA: TGTGCCAGCAGTCCGGGGGGTATTGATTCACCCCTCCACTTT. Its translation: CASSPGGIDSPLHF.

In this sample, this clonotype turned up a few times. The chain combines TRBV28 with TRBJ1-1; possibly TRBD1 for D (5 bases). Germline loops: CDR1 MDHEN, CDR2 SYDVKM. The CDR3 contains 14 residues. Trimming left V 9 bases short and J 4 bases short, with 18 bases between. In DNA, the CDR3 is TGTGCCAGTACCCTCGGGGGTGCTGGCACTGAAGCTTTCTTT. Its protein product is CASTLGGAGTEAFF.

The rearrangement uses TRBV7-2 and TRBJ2-3; the D gene is possibly TRBD2 (5 bases). Germline CDR1 reads SGHTA; CDR2 reads FQGNSA. This CDR3 region has 15 residues. V lost 2 bases, J lost 4 bases, and 13 bases lay in between. CDR3 in amino acids: CASSLRGNLADTQYF. The DNA of the CDR3 is TGTGCCAGCAGCTTAAGAGGGAATTTAGCAGATACGCAGTATTTT.

This chain joins TRBV13 and TRBJ2-3; D remains unclear. V was cut by 1 base and J by 8 bases, with 19 bases left in between. CDR1 is PRHDT, CDR2 FYEKMQ, per germline (reference sequence). The CDR3 loop spans 16 amino acids. CDR3 coding DNA: TGTGCCAGCAGCTTAGAAGGGCGGACCAAGACGGGTACGCAGTATTTT. Residues: CASSLEGRTKTGTQYF.

V and J are TRBV20-1 and TRBJ2-1; TRBD2 aligns across 7 bases. Per the germline V gene, CDR1 is DFQATT and CDR2 is SNEGSKA (reference sequence). With 2 bases clipped from V and 8 bases from J, the junction kept 6 bases outside the gene matches. The CDR3 loop spans 13 amino acids. Here the CDR3 DNA reads TGCAGTGCTAGAAAGACTAGCACCCATGAGCAGTTCTTC. This sequence encodes CSARKTSTHEQFF.

This clonotype was seen a handful of times. The chain uses TRBV28 and TRBJ2-5; D assignment may be TRBD1 or TRBD2 (5 bases each). Germline CDR1 MDHEN, CDR2 SYDVKM. V shed 4 bases and J shed 1 base, with 13 bases lying between them. The CDR3 is 15 amino acids. CDR3 in DNA: TGTGCCAGCAGTTCGCCCGGGACCAGCCAAGAGACCCAGTACTTC. It yields the protein CASSSPGTSQETQYF.

This clonotype has more than one count but fewer than ten. The chain couples TRBV20-1 to TRBJ2-5, with D uncertain. The length of the CDR3 is 14 residues. CDR1 and CDR2 (germline): DFQATT, SNEGSKA (reference sequence). Between the trimmed V and J ends, which lost 0 bases and 1 base, there was a span of 9 bases. CDR3 protein: CSAREPGVQETQYF. In nucleotides, the CDR3 is TGCAGTGCTAGAGAACCGGGCGTCCAAGAGACCCAGTACTTC.

This clonotype has more than one count but fewer than ten. The gene calls are TRBV3-1 and TRBJ2-7, with TRBD1 as a possible D gene (6 bases). The germline V and J ends were trimmed by 4 bases and 6 bases, with 19 bases remaining between them. The CDR3 has 15 amino acids. Germline-derived CDR1 and CDR2 are LGHDT and YNNKEL (reference sequence). In DNA form, the CDR3 reads TGTGCCAGCAGCCGAGGTGGGGGCCTTGTGGCCGAGCAGTACTTC. Encoded protein: CASSRGGGLVAEQYF.

This clonotype was seen only a few times. The V and J genes are TRBV10-3 and TRBJ2-7; 8 bases align to TRBD1. CDR3 length equals 13 residues. The V gene's germline CDR1 is ENHRY and CDR2 SYGVKD. Trimming removed 10 bases from V and 9 bases from J; junction bases left unmatched: 14. CDR3 loop: CATATGDTIRQYF. In DNA form, the CDR3 reads TGTGCCACCGCGACAGGGGACACGATTCGGCAGTACTTC.

This clonotype was seen a few times. V gene TRBV9 combines with J gene TRBJ2-2; D not certain. Trimming removed 4 bases from V and 0 bases from J, with 10 bases in between. Per the germline V gene, CDR1 is SGDLS and CDR2 is YYNGEE. The CDR3 covers 15 residues. The CDR3 sequence is CASSMTTANTGELFF. CDR3 nucleotides: TGTGCCAGCAGCATGACAACAGCGAACACCGGGGAGCTGTTTTTT.

The chain joins TRBV12-3 or TRBV12-4 to TRBJ2-3; 10 bases are shared with TRBD2. With V trimmed by 2 bases and J by 3 bases, 8 bases remained unmatched. The CDR3 consists of 17 residues. The CDR3 nucleotides read TGTGCCAGCAGTTTACCCCTAGCGGGAGTAGGGACAGATACGCAGTATTTT. Translation: CASSLPLAGVGTDTQYF.

The chain recombines TRBV24-1 with TRBJ1-5; TRBD1 matches at 7 bases. The junction had 6 bases not matched to a gene; V was cut back by 2 bases and J by 9 bases. Germline V gene lookup returns CDR1 KGHDR and CDR2 SFDVKD. This CDR3 region has 14 residues. The CDR3 bases are TGTGCCACCAGTGATTCACAGGGGCCGAGGCCCCAGCATTTT. Protein: CATSDSQGPRPQHF.

This clonotype was seen a few times. J is TRBJ2-7 and V is TRBV18; maybe TRBD1 (6 bases). Trimming took off 3 bases at V and 4 bases at J, with 13 bases between the two ends. CDR3 length: 14 residues. Germline values: CDR1 KGHSH, CDR2 LQKENI. CDR3 sequence reads: CASSPDSLSYEQYF. For the CDR3, the DNA is TGTGCCAGCTCACCGGACAGTTTATCTTACGAGCAGTACTTC.

This chain joins TRBV28 and TRBJ2-7; 7 bases fit TRBD2. V shed 4 bases and J 2 bases; nucleotides not matched to a gene: 11. The CDR3 covers 16 residues. Germline lookup yields CDR1 MDHEN and CDR2 SYDVKM. CDR3 in DNA: TGTGCCAGCAGTTCGGCCGGGACTACATTTCCCTACGAGCAGTACTTC. Translated: CASSSAGTTFPYEQYF.

This clonotype was detected only a few times. The chain recombines TRBV28 with TRBJ2-1; 7 bases line up with TRBD2. Unmatched junction bases numbered 2, after V lost 1 base and J lost 14 bases. Germline loops: CDR1 MDHEN, CDR2 SYDVKM. CDR3 length: 11 residues. The CDR3 loop is CASSLSGTKFF. The CDR3, as DNA: TGTGCCAGCAGTTTATCCGGGACTAAGTTCTTC.